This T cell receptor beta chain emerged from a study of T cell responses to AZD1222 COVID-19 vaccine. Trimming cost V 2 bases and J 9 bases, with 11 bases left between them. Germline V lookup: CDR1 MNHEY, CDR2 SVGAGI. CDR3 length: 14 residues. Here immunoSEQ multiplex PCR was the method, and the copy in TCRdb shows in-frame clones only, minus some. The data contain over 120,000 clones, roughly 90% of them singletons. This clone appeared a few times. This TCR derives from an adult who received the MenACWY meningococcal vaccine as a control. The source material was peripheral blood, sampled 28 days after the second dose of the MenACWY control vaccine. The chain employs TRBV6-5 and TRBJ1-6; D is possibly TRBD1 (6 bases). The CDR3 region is CASSYNREGSPLHF. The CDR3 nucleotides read TGTGCCAGCAGTTACAACAGGGAGGGTTCACCCCTCCACTTT.